This section outlines one T cell receptor (beta chain) sequence together with its context. The CDR3 is made up of 15 amino acids. The V and J ends lost 3 bases and 5 bases, in that order; junction bases with no gene match: 7. The germline V gene encodes CDR1 SGHRS and CDR2 YFSETQ. Sequencing was designed to attain a depth spanning 1 in 200,000 to 1 in 1 million T cells. Libraries were prepared by immunoSEQ multiplex PCR; TCRdb keeps only in-frame clonotypes and omits some of them. Found here are about 50,000 clones, around 52% of them singletons; the top ten hold approximately 27%. The data were taken from a study of cytotoxic CD8 clonotypes in ibrutinib-treated CLL.

The receptor's source is a human donor with chronic lymphocytic leukemia. The sequencing used PBMCs, collected after 24 months of ibrutinib treatment. The chain employs TRBV5-1 and TRBJ1-1; 10 bases match TRBD1. CDR3 in amino acids: CASSSGQGSWTEAFF. The CDR3 DNA follows: TGCGCCAGCAGCTCGGGACAGGGGTCGTGGACTGAAGCTTTCTTT.